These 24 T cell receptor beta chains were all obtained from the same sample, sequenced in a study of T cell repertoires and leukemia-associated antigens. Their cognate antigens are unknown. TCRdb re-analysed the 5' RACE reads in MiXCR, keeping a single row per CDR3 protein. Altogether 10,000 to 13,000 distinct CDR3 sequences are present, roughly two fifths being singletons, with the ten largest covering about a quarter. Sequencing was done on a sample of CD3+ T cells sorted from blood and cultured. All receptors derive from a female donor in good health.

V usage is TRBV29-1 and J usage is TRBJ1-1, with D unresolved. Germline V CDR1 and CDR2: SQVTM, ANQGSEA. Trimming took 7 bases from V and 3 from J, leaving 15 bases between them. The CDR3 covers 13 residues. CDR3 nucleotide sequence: TGCAGCGCTTCGGCACTCGAATACACTGAAGCTTTCTTT. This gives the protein CSASALEYTEAFF.

Here the CDR3 reads CASSFGNEQYF. The CDR3 DNA sequence: TGCGCCAGCAGCTTCGGGAACGAGCAGTACTTC. The chain combines TRBV5-1 with TRBJ2-7; possibly TRBD2 for D (5 bases). There are 11 residues in the CDR3. V was cut by 2 bases and J by 5 bases, with 5 bases left in between. The germline CDR1 and CDR2 sequences are SGHRS and YFSETQ. Full variable domain (missing parts from reference TRBV5-1 and TRBJ2-7): KAGVTQTPRYLIKTRGQQVTLSCSPISGHRSVSWYQQTPGQGLQFLFEYFSETQRNKGNFPGRFSGRQFSNSRSEMNVSTLELGDSALYLCASSFGNEQYFGPGTRLTVT.

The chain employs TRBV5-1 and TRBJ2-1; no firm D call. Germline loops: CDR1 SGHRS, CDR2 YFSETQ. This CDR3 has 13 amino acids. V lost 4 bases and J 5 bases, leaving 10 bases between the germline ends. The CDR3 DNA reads TGCGCCAGCAGCCAATTAGCAAACAATGAGCAGTTCTTC. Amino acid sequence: CASSQLANNEQFF.

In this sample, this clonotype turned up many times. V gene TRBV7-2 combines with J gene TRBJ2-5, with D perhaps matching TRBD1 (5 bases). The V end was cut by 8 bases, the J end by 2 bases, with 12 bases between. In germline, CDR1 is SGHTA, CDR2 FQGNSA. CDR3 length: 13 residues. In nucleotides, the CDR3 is TGTGCCAGCGAAGACAGTGATCAAGAGACCCAGTACTTC. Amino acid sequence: CASEDSDQETQYF.

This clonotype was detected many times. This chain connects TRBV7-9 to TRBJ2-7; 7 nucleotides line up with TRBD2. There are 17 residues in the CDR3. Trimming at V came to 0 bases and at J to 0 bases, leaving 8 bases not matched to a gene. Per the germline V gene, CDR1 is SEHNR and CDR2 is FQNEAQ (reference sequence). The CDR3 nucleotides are TGTGCCAGCAGCTTAGCTGGGGGAGGGCTCAGCTCCTACGAGCAGTACTTC. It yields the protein CASSLAGGGLSSYEQYF.

The CDR3 protein is CASSLGGTDTQYF. The CDR3 nucleotides read TGTGCCAGCAGCCTCGGAGGCACAGATACGCAGTATTTT. The chain has TRBV5-6 and TRBJ2-3; D call uncertain. CDR1 and CDR2 from the germline V gene are SGHDT and YYEEEE. This CDR3 comprises 13 residues. V gave up 4 bases and J gave up 1 base, with 7 bases separating them.

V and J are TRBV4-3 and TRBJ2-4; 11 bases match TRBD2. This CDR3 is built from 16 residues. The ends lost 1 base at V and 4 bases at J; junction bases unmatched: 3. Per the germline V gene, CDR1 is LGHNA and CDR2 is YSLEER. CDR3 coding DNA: TGCGCCAGCAGCCAAGTTGGGACTAGCGGTAAAAACATTCAGTACTTC. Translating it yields CASSQVGTSGKNIQYF.

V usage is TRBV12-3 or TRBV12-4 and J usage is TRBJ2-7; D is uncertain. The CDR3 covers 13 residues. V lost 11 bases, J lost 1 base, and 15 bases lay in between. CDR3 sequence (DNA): TGTGCCGGCACCAACCAGATATCCTACGAGCAGTACTTC. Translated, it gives CAGTNQISYEQYF.

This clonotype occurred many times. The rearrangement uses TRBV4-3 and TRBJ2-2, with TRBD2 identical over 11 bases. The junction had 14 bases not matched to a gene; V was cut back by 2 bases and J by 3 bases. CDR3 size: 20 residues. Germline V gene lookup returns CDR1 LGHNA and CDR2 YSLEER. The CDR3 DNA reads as TGCGCCAGCAGCCAACTTGTAGCGGGAGGGCCCGCTGGTTACACCGGGGAGCTGTTTTTT. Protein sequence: CASSQLVAGGPAGYTGELFF.

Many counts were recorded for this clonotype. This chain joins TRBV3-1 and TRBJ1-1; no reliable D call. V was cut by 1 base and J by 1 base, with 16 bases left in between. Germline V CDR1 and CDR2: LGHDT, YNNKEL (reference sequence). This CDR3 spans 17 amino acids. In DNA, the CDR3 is TGTGCCAGCAGCCAAGCTCCCGGGGTTTTTTCGAACACTGAAGCTTTCTTT. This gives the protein CASSQAPGVFSNTEAFF.

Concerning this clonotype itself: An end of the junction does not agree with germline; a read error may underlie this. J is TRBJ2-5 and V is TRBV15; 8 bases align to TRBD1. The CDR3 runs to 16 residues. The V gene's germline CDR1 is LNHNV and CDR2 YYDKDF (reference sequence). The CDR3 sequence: CATSRDTGGYQETQYF. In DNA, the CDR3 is TGTGCCACCAGCAGGGATACAGGGGGGTACCAGGAGACCCAGTACTTC.

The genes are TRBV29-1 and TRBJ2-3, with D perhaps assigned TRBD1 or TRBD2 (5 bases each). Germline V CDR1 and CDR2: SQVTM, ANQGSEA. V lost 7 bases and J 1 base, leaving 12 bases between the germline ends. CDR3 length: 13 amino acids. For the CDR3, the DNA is TGCAGCGCCGACCGGGACGGCACAGATACGCAGTATTTT. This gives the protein CSADRDGTDTQYF.

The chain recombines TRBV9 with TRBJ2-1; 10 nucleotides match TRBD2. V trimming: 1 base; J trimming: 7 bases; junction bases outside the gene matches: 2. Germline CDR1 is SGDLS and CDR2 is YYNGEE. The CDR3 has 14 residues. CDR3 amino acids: CASSVRAGGNEQFF. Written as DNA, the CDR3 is TGTGCCAGCAGCGTACGAGCGGGAGGGAATGAGCAGTTCTTC.

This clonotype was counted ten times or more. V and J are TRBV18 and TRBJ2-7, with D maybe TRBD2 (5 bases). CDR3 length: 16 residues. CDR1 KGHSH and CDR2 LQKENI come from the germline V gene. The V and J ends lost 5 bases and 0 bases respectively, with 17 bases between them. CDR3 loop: CASSTDWQGRSYEQYF. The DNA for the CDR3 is TGTGCCAGCTCAACGGACTGGCAAGGACGCTCCTACGAGCAGTACTTC.

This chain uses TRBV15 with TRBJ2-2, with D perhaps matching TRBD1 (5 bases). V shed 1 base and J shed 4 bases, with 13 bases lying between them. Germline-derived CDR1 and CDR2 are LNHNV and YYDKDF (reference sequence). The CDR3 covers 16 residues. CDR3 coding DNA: TGTGCCACCAGCAGAGTCGGCAGGGAAACCACCGGGGAGCTGTTTTTT. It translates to CATSRVGRETTGELFF.

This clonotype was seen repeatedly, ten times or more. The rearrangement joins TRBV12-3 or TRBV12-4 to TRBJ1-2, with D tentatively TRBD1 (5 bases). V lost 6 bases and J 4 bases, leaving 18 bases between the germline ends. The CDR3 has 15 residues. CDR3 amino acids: CASSHRRAPGYGYTF. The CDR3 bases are TGTGCCAGCAGCCACCGCAGGGCACCTGGCTATGGCTACACCTTC.

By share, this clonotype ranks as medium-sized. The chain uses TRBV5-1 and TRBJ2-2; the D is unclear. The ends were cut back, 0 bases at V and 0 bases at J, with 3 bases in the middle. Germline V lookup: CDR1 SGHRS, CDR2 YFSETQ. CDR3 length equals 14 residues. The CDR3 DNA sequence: TGCGCCAGCAGCTTGGAACCGAACACCGGGGAGCTGTTTTTT. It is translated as CASSLEPNTGELFF.

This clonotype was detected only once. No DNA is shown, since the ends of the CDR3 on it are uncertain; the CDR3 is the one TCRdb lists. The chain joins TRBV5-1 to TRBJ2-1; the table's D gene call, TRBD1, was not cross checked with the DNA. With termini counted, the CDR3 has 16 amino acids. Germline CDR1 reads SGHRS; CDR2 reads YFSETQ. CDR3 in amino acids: CASFGGGTRAYNELFF.

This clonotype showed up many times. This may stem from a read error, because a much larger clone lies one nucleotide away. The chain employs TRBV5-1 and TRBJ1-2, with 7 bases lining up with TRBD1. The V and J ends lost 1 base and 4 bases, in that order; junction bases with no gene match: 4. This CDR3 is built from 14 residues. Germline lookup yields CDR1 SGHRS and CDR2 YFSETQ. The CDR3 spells CASSLSTGSYGYTF. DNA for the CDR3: TGCGCCAGCAGCTTGTCGACAGGGAGCTATGGCTACACCTTC.

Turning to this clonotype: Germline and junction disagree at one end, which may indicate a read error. The CDR3 sequence: CANSLLGDTEAFF. CDR3 bases: TGTGCCAACAGTTTACTTGGAGATACTGAAGCTTTCTTT. The gene calls are TRBV27 and TRBJ1-1; D remains ambiguous. In germline, CDR1 is MNHEY, CDR2 SMNVEV (reference sequence). The CDR3 contains 13 residues.

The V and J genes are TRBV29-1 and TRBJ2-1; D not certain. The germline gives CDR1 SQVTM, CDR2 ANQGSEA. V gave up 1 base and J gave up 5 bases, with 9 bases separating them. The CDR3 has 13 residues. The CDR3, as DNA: TGCAGCGTTGAAGTAGCCGGAAACAATGAGCAGTTCTTC. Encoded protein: CSVEVAGNNEQFF.

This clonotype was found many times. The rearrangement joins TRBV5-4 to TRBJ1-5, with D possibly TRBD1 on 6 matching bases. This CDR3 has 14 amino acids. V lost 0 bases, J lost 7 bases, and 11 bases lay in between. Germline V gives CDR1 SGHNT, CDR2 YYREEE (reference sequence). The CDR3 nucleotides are TGTGCCAGCAGCTTGGGGGGGGCGGACCAGCCCCAGCATTTT. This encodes CASSLGGADQPQHF. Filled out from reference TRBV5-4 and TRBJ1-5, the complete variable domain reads ETGVTQSPTHLIKTRGQQVTLRCSSQSGHNTVSWYQQALGQGPQFIFQYYREEENGRGNFPPRFSGLQFPNYSSELNVNALELDDSALYLCASSLGGADQPQHFGDGTRLSIL.

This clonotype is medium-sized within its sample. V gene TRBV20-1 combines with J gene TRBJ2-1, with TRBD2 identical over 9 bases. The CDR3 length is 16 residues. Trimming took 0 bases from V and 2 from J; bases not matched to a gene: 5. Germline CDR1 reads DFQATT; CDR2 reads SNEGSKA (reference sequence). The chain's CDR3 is CSAREKGLAPYNEQFF. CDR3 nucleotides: TGCAGTGCTAGAGAAAAGGGACTAGCACCCTACAATGAGCAGTTCTTC.

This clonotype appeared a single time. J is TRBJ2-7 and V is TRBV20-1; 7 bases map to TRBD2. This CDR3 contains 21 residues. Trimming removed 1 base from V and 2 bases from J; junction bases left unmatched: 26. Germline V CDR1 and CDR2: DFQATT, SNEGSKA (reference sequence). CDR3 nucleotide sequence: TGCAGTGCTAGAGCCGCATTACTACGCAGAGTACGGGGGGACTTCGCCTACGAGCAGTACTTC. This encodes CSARAALLRRVRGDFAYEQYF.